A single sample is the source of the 10 T cell receptor beta chains below, sequenced in a study of T cell clones after liver transplantation. Measured with immunoSEQ multiplex PCR; TCRdb has only the in-frame clones, and not every one. The sample yields 95,000 to 110,000 clones, around 84% seen once. The material sequenced was CD4+ T cells from blood, taken approximately 43 months after liver transplant. All receptors come from a human patient who received a liver transplant. Some of the T cells might come from the graft donor.

Regarding this clone: Other DNA sequences from this sample encode an identical CDR3 as well. This chain uses TRBV10-3 with TRBJ1-1; the match to TRBD1 covers 8 bases. This CDR3 has 12 amino acids. Unmatched junction bases numbered 0, after V lost 5 bases and J lost 4 bases. Germline V lookup: CDR1 ENHRY, CDR2 SYGVKD. CDR3 DNA: TGTGCCATCAGTACAGGGGGCACTGAAGCTTTCTTT. Its translation is CAISTGGTEAFF.

The chain couples TRBV5-1 to TRBJ2-2; D not certain. Germline CDR1 reads SGHRS; CDR2 reads YFSETQ. This CDR3 comprises 13 residues. V was pared by 0 bases and J by 8 bases, with 8 bases between. The CDR3 DNA reads TGCGCCAGCAGCTTGGAATCTGCGGGGGAGCTGTTTTTT. Its protein is CASSLESAGELFF.

The chain recombines TRBV19 with TRBJ2-4, with unresolved D. The CDR3 runs to 11 residues. Trimming stripped 10 bases from V and 8 bases from J, with 12 bases between. Looked up from germline, CDR1 is LNHDA and CDR2 is SQIVND (reference sequence). The CDR3 sequence: CATSRVDIQYF. As DNA, the CDR3 is TGTGCCACCTCTCGGGTGGACATTCAGTACTTC.

The chain has TRBV6-1 and TRBJ2-6; D is unclear. Germline loops: CDR1 MNHNS, CDR2 SASEGT. Trimming removed 0 bases from V and 1 base from J, with 4 bases in between. This CDR3 contains 15 residues. The CDR3 coding sequence is TGTGCCAGCAGTGAAGCGGGGTCTGGGGCCAACGTCCTGACTTTC. It is translated as CASSEAGSGANVLTF.

The chain employs TRBV7-7 and TRBJ2-7; 12 bases match TRBD2. This CDR3 region has 15 residues. The germline V gene encodes CDR1 SSHAT and CDR2 FNYEAQ (reference sequence). Germline trimming cut 5 bases from V and 2 bases from J; bases unmatched to any gene: 4. The CDR3 protein is CASSDGLAGPYEQYF. The CDR3 bases are TGTGCCAGCAGCGACGGACTAGCGGGGCCCTACGAGCAGTACTTC. The full variable domain, rest sourced from reference TRBV7-7 and TRBJ2-7, is GAGVSQSPRYKVTKRGQDVTLRCDPISSHATLYWYQQALGQGPEFLTYFNYEAQPDKSGLPSDRFSAERPEGSISTLTIQRTEQRDSAMYRCASSDGLAGPYEQYFGPGTRLTVT.

The chain employs TRBV7-2 and TRBJ2-7, with TRBD1 identical over 7 bases. The CDR3 length is 12 residues. CDR1 SGHTA and CDR2 FQGNSA come from the germline V gene. V dropped 5 bases and J dropped 5; count of bases not matched to a gene: 3. CDR3 amino acids: CASSKQGDEQYF. CDR3 DNA: TGTGCCAGCAGCAAGCAGGGGGACGAGCAGTACTTC.

V usage is TRBV19 and J usage is TRBJ1-1; 7 bases agree with TRBD1. Germline CDR1 and CDR2: LNHDA and SQIVND (reference sequence). V was clipped by 3 bases and J by 1 base; unmatched bases: 14. The CDR3 runs to 18 residues. CDR3 in DNA: TGTGCCAGTAGTATCCACGTAGTTCGAGGGGGCAGGAACACTGAAGCTTTCTTT. Translating gives CASSIHVVRGGRNTEAFF.

CDR3 sequence (DNA): TGCGCCAGCAGCGGGGGACTAGCGGTATACAATGAGCAGTTCTTC. It translates to CASSGGLAVYNEQFF. The gene calls are TRBV5-1 and TRBJ2-1; 11 positions agree with TRBD2. J gave up 4 bases and V 4 bases, and 4 bases lay outside the gene matches. Per the germline V gene, CDR1 is SGHRS and CDR2 is YFSETQ. This CDR3 is 15 amino acids long.

The DNA of the CDR3 is TGTGCCAGCAGTGAATTGGGGGGCTACGAGCAGTACTTC. This sequence encodes CASSELGGYEQYF. V and J are TRBV25-1 and TRBJ2-7; maybe TRBD2 (6 bases). The CDR3 is 13 amino acids. Germline V gene sequence: CDR1 MGHDK, CDR2 SYGVNS. Trimming took 1 base from V and 3 from J, leaving 7 bases between them.

The rearrangement links TRBV10-3 to TRBJ1-1, with no clear D. Between the trimmed V and J ends, which lost 3 bases and 1 base, there was a span of 6 bases. Germline-derived CDR1 and CDR2 are ENHRY and SYGVKD. The CDR3 length is 13 residues. The CDR3 region is CAISEHKNTEAFF. The CDR3 coding sequence is TGTGCCATCAGTGAACACAAGAACACTGAAGCTTTCTTT.